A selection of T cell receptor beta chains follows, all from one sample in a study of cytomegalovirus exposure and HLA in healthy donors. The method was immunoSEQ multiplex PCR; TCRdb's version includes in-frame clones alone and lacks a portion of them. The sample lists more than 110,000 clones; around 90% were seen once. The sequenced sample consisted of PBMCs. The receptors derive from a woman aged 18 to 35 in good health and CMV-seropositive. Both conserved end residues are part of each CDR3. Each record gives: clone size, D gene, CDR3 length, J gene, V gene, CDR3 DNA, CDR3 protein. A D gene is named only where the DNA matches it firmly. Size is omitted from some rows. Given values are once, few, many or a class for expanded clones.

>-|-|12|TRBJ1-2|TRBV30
TGTGCCTGGAGTGACAGACTAGGGGGCTACACCTTC
CAWSDRLGGYTF
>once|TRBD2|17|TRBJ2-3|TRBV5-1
TGCGCCAGCAGCTTGAGACCTAGCGGGGGAGACACAGATACGCAGTATTTT
CASSLRPSGGDTDTQYF
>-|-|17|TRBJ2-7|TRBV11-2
TGTGCCAGCAGCTTAGATGGGGCAGGCGTCGCCTCCTACGAGCAGTACTTC
CASSLDGAGVASYEQYF
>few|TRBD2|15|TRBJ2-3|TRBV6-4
TGTGCCAGCAGTGACCTAGCGGGAGGCACAGATACGCAGTATTTT
CASSDLAGGTDTQYF
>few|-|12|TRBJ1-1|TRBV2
TGTGCCAGCAGTCGACAGTATGGTGAAGCTTTCTTT
CASSRQYGEAFF
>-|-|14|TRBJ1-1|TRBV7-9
TGTGCCAGCAGCCCCAGAACAGGGAACACTGAAGCTTTCTTT
CASSPRTGNTEAFF
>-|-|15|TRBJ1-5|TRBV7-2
TGTGCCAGCAGCTTAGTTCGGACACCTCATCAGCCCCAGCATTTT
CASSLVRTPHQPQHF
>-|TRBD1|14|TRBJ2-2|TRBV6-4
TGTGCCAGCAGACGACAGGGGAACACCGGGGAGCTGTTTTTT
CASRRQGNTGELFF
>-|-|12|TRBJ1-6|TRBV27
TGTGCCAGCAGTCTGTATAATTCACCCCTCCACTTT
CASSLYNSPLHF
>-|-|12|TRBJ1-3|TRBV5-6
TGTGCCAGCAGCTTGCATGGAAACACCATATATTTT
CASSLHGNTIYF
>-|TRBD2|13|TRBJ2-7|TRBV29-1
TGCAGCGTTGGCACTAGCGGGATGGTCGAGCAGTACTTC
CSVGTSGMVEQYF
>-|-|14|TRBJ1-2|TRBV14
TGTGCCAGCAGCCAAGAGAGGCAGAACTATGGCTACACCTTC
CASSQERQNYGYTF
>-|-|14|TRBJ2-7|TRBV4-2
TGTGCCAGCAGTGCGAGGGGGGGGTCCTACGAGCAGTACTTC
CASSARGGSYEQYF
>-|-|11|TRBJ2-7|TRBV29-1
TGCAGCGTTGACCAGGCCTACGAGCAGTACTTC
CSVDQAYEQYF
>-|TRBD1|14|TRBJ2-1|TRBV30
TGTGCCGCCTCCGGGACAGGGCTTTCAAATGAGCAGTTCTTC
CAASGTGLSNEQFF
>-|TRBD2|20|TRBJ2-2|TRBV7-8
TGTGCCAGCAGCTTAAAGGCACTAGCGGGGGGGCCGGGAAGTGACGGGGAGCTGTTTTTT
CASSLKALAGGPGSDGELFF
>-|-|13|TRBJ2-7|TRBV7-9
TGTGCCAGCACAGGCAGGGAATCCTACGAGCAGTACTTC
CASTGRESYEQYF
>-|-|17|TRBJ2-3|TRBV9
TGTGCCAGCAGCGTAGGAGGGGGGGGACAGGTCCAAGATACGCAGTATTTT
CASSVGGGGQVQDTQYF
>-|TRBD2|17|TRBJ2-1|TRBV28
TGTGCCAGCAGTTCGATTTCCGGGACTAGCGGGTACAATGAGCAGTTCTTC
CASSSISGTSGYNEQFF
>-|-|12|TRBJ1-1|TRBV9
TGTGCCAGCAGCGGAGGGCAGTTTGAAGCTTTCTTT
CASSGGQFEAFF
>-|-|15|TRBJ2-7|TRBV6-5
TGTGCCAGCAGCCAGGGCCCGGACGAAACCTACGAGCAGTACTTC
CASSQGPDETYEQYF
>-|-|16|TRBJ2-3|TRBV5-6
TGTGCCAGCAGCTTGCAGACAGGTTCCGTAACAGATACGCAGTATTTT
CASSLQTGSVTDTQYF
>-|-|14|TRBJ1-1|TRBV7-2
TGTGCCAGCAGCTTTGCAGGGAGGGACACTGAAGCTTTCTTT
CASSFAGRDTEAFF
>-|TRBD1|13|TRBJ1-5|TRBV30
TGTGCCTGGAGTCAGGGGGGTAATCAGCCCCAGCATTTT
CAWSQGGNQPQHF
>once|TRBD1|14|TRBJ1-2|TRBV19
TGTGCCAGTAGCCCAGGGGGTTATGACTATGGCTACACCTTC
CASSPGGYDYGYTF
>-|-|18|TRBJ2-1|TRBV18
TGTGCCAGCTCACCAGTACTTGCTAGCTACGGGTCCTACAATGAGCAGTTCTTC
CASSPVLASYGSYNEQFF
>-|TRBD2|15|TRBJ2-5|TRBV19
TGTGCCAGTAGTATAGTTTGGGGGGGCCAAGAGACCCAGTACTTC
CASSIVWGGQETQYF
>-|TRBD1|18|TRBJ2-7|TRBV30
TGTGCCTGGAGAGCCCGATGGACGCGGACAGGGACGAACTACGAGCAGTACTTC
CAWRARWTRTGTNYEQYF
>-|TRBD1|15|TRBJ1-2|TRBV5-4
TGTGCCAGCAGCTTGGCCCCGGGACAGGACTATGGCTACACCTTC
CASSLAPGQDYGYTF
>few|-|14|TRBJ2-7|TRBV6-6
TGTGCCAGTCGCGTCGGGGGTTTGGGATACGAGCAGTACTTC
CASRVGGLGYEQYF
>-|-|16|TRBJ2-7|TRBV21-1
TGTGCCAGCAGCAAAGACCAGCGGGAGTTCCACTACGAGCAGTACTTC
CASSKDQREFHYEQYF
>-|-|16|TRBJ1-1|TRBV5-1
TGCGCCAGCAGCTTGGTTCCGGGGGGAGGGAACACTGAAGCTTTCTTT
CASSLVPGGGNTEAFF
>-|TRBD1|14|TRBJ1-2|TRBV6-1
TGTGCCAGCAGTGGCGGACAGGGACCCTATGGCTACACCTTC
CASSGGQGPYGYTF
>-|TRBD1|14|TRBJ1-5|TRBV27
TGTGCCAGCAGTTCGGACAGGGGTCCAATAGCCCAGCATTTT
CASSSDRGPIAQHF
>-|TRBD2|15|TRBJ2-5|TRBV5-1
TGCGCCAGCAGCACAACGGGGGGAGAACAAGAGACCCAGTACTTC
CASSTTGGEQETQYF
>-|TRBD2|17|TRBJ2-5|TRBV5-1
TGCGCCAGCAGCTCGACGGGACTAGCGTCACCTCCATCGACCCAGTACTTC
CASSSTGLASPPSTQYF
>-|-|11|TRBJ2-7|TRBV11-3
TGTGCCAGCAGCTCCCGGGGCGAGCAGTACTTC
CASSSRGEQYF
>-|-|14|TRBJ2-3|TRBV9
TGTGCCAGCAGCGTAGCGGTTAGCACAGATACGCAGTATTTT
CASSVAVSTDTQYF
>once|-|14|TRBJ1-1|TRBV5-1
TGCGCCAGCAGCTTGGACGGGGTAGGCACTGAAGCTTTCTTT
CASSLDGVGTEAFF
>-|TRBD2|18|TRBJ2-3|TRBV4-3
TGCGCCAGCAGCCAAGATCTCCTTTCGGGGGGACCCACAGATACGCAGTATTTT
CASSQDLLSGGPTDTQYF
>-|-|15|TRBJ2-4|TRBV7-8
TGTGCCAGCAGCTTGGGTTTCAGCGACAAAAACATTCAGTACTTC
CASSLGFSDKNIQYF
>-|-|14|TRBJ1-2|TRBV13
TGTGCCAGCAGCTTAATGGCAGAACACTATGGCTACACCTTC
CASSLMAEHYGYTF
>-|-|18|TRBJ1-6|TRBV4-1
TGCGCCAGCAGCCAAGAGAAGACGGGAAGCTCCTATAATTCACCCCTCCACTTT
CASSQEKTGSSYNSPLHF
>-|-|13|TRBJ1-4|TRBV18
TGTGCCAGCTCACCAGGAGCGAATGAAAAACTGTTTTTT
CASSPGANEKLFF
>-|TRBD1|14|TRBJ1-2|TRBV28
TGTGCCAGCAGTCCCGCCGGGACAGGGTATGGCTACACCTTC
CASSPAGTGYGYTF
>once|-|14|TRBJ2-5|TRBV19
TGTGCCAGTAGCCCCGACAGGTACCAAGAGACCCAGTACTTC
CASSPDRYQETQYF
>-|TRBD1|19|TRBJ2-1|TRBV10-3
TGTGCCATCAGTGAGCTAGGGGACAGCGAAACGAGCTCCTACAATGAGCAGTTCTTC
CAISELGDSETSSYNEQFF
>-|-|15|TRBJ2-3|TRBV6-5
TGTGCCAGCAGTTACTCGAGAGTGGTCACAGATACGCAGTATTTT
CASSYSRVVTDTQYF
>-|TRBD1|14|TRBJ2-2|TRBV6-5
TGTGCCAGCAGCGGACAGGGGGACACCGGGGAGCTGTTTTTT
CASSGQGDTGELFF
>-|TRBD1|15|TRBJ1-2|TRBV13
TGTGCCAGCAGCTATGCCGGGACAGGGGGCCATGGCTACACCTTC
CASSYAGTGGHGYTF
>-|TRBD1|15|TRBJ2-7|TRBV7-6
TGTGCCAGCAGCCCCGGACAGGGGGTTTCGTACGAGCAGTACTTC
CASSPGQGVSYEQYF
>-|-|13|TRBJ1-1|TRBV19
TGTGCCTCCTACAGGGTGGGGAACACTGAAGCTTTCTTT
CASYRVGNTEAFF
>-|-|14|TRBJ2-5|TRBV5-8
TGTGCCAGCAGCTTGTCCGCAGGGTACGAGACCCAGTACTTC
CASSLSAGYETQYF
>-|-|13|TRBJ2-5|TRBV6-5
TGTGCCAGCAGACCACCGGGACTAGAGACCCAGTACTTC
CASRPPGLETQYF
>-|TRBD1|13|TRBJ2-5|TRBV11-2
TGTGCCAGCAGCCGACAGGGGCAAGAGACCCAGTACTTC
CASSRQGQETQYF